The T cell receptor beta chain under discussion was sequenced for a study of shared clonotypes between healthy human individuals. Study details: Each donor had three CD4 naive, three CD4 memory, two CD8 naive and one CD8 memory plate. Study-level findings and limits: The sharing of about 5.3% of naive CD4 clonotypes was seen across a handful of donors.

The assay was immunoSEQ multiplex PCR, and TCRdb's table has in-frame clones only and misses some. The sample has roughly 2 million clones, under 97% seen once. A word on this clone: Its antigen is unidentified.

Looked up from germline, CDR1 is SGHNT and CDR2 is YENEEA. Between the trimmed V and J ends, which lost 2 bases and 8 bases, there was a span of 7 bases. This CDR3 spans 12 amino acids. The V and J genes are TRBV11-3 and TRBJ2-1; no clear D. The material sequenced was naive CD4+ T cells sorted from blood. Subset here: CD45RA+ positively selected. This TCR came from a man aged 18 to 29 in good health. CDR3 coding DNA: TGTGCCAGCAGCTTAAGGGTTGATGAGCAGTTCTTC. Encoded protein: CASSLRVDEQFF.